The 26 T cell receptor beta chains below come from one sample, sequenced in a study of blood T cell repertoires in COVID-19. Here immunoSEQ multiplex PCR was the method, and the copy in TCRdb shows in-frame clones only, minus some. The sample lists over 60,000 clones, 65% to 90% occurring once. The source material was peripheral blood. These receptor sequences come from a man in his fifties or sixties with COVID-19, enrolled during active disease.

The chain links TRBV28 to TRBJ2-5, with a possible D match to TRBD2 (6 bases). Germline lookup yields CDR1 MDHEN and CDR2 SYDVKM. Trimming took 5 bases from V and 4 from J, leaving 17 bases between them. The CDR3 is 15 residues long. CDR3 in amino acids: CASSLAGPGGETQYF. DNA of the CDR3: TGTGCCAGCAGTCTAGCTGGGCCCGGGGGAGAGACCCAGTACTTC. Combining the CDR3 with reference TRBV28 and TRBJ2-5 gives the whole variable domain DVKVTQSSRYLVKRTGEKVFLECVQDMDHENMFWYRQDPGLGLRLIYFSYDVKMKEKGDIPEGYSVSREKKERFSLILESASTNQTSMYLCASSLAGPGGETQYFGPGTRLLVL.

The genes are TRBV2 and TRBJ2-1; 12 bases align to TRBD2. The CDR3 is 14 residues long. Trimming cost V 7 bases and J 8 bases; bases outside gene matches: 6. Per the germline V gene, CDR1 is SNHLY and CDR2 is FYNNEI. CDR3 DNA sequence: TGTGCCAGCACGACTAGCGGGAGAGACGATGAGCAGTTCTTC. Its translation is CASTTSGRDDEQFF. Looking up the rest from reference TRBV2 and TRBJ2-1 gives the full variable domain: EPEVTQTPSHQVTQMGQEVILRCVPISNHLYFYWYRQILGQKVEFLVSFYNNEISEKSEIFDDQFSVERPDGSNFTLKIRSTKLEDSAMYFCASTTSGRDDEQFFGPGTRLTVL.

By share of the sample, this clone is medium-sized. The gene calls are TRBV5-4 and TRBJ2-7; TRBD2 agrees at 8 bases. The V segment lost 1 base and the J segment 3 bases; nucleotides outside the gene matches: 6. The CDR3 length is 15 residues. Germline V gene sequence: CDR1 SGHNT, CDR2 YYREEE (reference sequence). CDR3 sequence: CASSLRQAGDYEQYF. The CDR3 DNA is TGTGCCAGCAGCTTGCGCCAAGCGGGAGACTACGAGCAGTACTTC.

V usage is TRBV29-1 and J usage is TRBJ2-3; tentative D call: TRBD2 (6 bases). V was clipped by 4 bases and J by 1 base, with 15 bases between them. CDR1 and CDR2 from the germline V gene are SQVTM and ANQGSEA. This CDR3 contains 15 residues. The CDR3 spells CSVVGVAEGTDTQYF. In nucleotides, the CDR3 is TGCAGCGTTGTAGGGGTAGCGGAAGGCACAGATACGCAGTATTTT.

This clone was picked up a small number of times. V gene TRBV2 combines with J gene TRBJ1-6, with TRBD1 identical over 7 bases. The CDR3 is made up of 15 amino acids. Germline CDR1 reads SNHLY; CDR2 reads FYNNEI. J lost 8 bases, V lost 9 bases, and 13 bases had no gene match. CDR3 in DNA: TGTGCCAGAGAGAACGCGGGACAGCGTGATTCACCCCTCCACTTT. This encodes CARENAGQRDSPLHF.

This clone was picked up one time. The V gene is TRBV15, the J gene TRBJ1-2; D gene unclear. The CDR3 loop spans 17 amino acids. Between the trimmed V and J ends, which lost 2 bases and 2 bases, there was a span of 18 bases. The germline V gene encodes CDR1 LNHNV and CDR2 YYDKDF (reference sequence). This CDR3 reads CATSRLPPPRENYGYTF. The DNA of the CDR3 is TGTGCCACCAGCAGATTACCCCCTCCACGGGAAAACTATGGCTACACCTTC.

In this sample, this clone turned up once. Just one base apart from a much larger clone, this may be a read error. The V gene is TRBV6-4, the J gene TRBJ2-1; D is possibly TRBD2 (6 bases). The CDR3 covers 15 residues. CDR1 is MRHNA and CDR2 is SNTAGT in the germline V gene. The CDR3 DNA reads as TGTGCCAGCAGTGACTCTAGCGGCTCCTACAATAAGCAGTTCTTC. This sequence encodes CASSDSSGSYNKQFF.

The chain joins TRBV7-9 to TRBJ2-3; 7 bases match TRBD2. The CDR3 has 17 residues. Germline CDR1 SEHNR, CDR2 FQNEAQ (reference sequence). V dropped 5 bases and J dropped 1; count of bases not matched to a gene: 12. The CDR3 bases are TGTGCCAGCAGCCCGTCGGTAGGGCTAGCGGGCACAGATACGCAGTATTTT. Translating it yields CASSPSVGLAGTDTQYF.

This clone appeared once. As DNA, the CDR3 is TGCGCCAGCAGTCGGACAGGGGGGTACAATGAGCAGTTCTTC. As protein: CASSRTGGYNEQFF. The chain has TRBV5-1 and TRBJ2-1; TRBD1 aligns across 10 bases. With V trimmed by 5 bases and J by 4 bases, 3 bases remained unmatched. The CDR3 covers 14 residues. Germline V gene sequence: CDR1 SGHRS, CDR2 YFSETQ.

The chain couples TRBV5-6 to TRBJ1-2; unclear D gene. CDR1 and CDR2 from the germline V gene are SGHDT and YYEEEE. The CDR3 consists of 12 residues. Trimming removed 4 bases at V and 2 bases at J, with 6 bases between. For the CDR3, the DNA is TGTGCCAGCAGCCTCCCGAACTATGGCTACACCTTC. Encoded protein: CASSLPNYGYTF.

The V call is TRBV30, the J call TRBJ2-7, with 11 bases identical to TRBD2. CDR1 is GTSNPN and CDR2 is SVGIG in the germline V gene (reference sequence). Germline trimming cut 2 bases from V and 0 bases from J; bases unmatched to any gene: 6. This CDR3 is 16 amino acids long. In nucleotides, the CDR3 is TGTGCCTGGAGTCTCCGGACTAGCGGGTTCTCCTACGAGCAGTACTTC. Translating gives CAWSLRTSGFSYEQYF.

The chain has TRBV9 and TRBJ2-3; D is uncertain. CDR3 length: 15 residues. Germline V lookup: CDR1 SGDLS, CDR2 YYNGEE. Trimming took 0 bases from V and 5 from J, leaving 13 bases between them. The DNA of the CDR3 is TGTGCCAGCAGCGTAGGAGCCCTAGTCGGAGATACGCAGTATTTT. Translating it yields CASSVGALVGDTQYF.

V gene TRBV7-9 combines with J gene TRBJ1-1; D is possibly TRBD1 (5 bases). V was pared by 4 bases and J by 1 base, with 7 bases between. The germline gives CDR1 SEHNR, CDR2 FQNEAQ (reference sequence). The CDR3 length is 13 residues. The CDR3 DNA sequence: TGTGCCAGCAGCTCTGACAGGAACACTGAAGCTTTCTTT. This gives the protein CASSSDRNTEAFF.

V is TRBV6-1 and J is TRBJ2-1; 7 bases map to TRBD2. The CDR3 extends over 14 amino acids. Unmatched junction bases numbered 4, after V lost 0 bases and J lost 8 bases. Germline V gives CDR1 MNHNS, CDR2 SASEGT. In DNA form, the CDR3 reads TGTGCCAGCAGTGAAGCGGGAGGGCCGGATGAGCAGTTCTTC. Translation: CASSEAGGPDEQFF.

This sequence joins TRBV4-2 and TRBJ2-1, with 7 bases identical to TRBD2. This CDR3 has 14 amino acids. V lost 1 base to trimming and J lost 7 bases; unmatched junction nucleotides: 4. The V gene's germline CDR1 is LGHNA and CDR2 YNFKEQ. The CDR3 loop reads CASSQGGSVNEQFF. The CDR3 bases are TGTGCCAGCAGCCAAGGCGGGAGTGTTAATGAGCAGTTCTTC.

J is TRBJ2-1 and V is TRBV28; 7 bases match TRBD2. This CDR3 contains 14 residues. V dropped 6 bases and J dropped 11; count of bases not matched to a gene: 13. From germline, CDR1 is MDHEN and CDR2 SYDVKM. This CDR3 is CASSQSRGVTQQFF. CDR3 nucleotides: TGTGCCAGCAGCCAATCCCGGGGGGTCACCCAGCAGTTCTTC. Full variable domain (rest looked up from reference TRBV28 and TRBJ2-1): DVKVTQSSRYLVKRTGEKVFLECVQDMDHENMFWYRQDPGLGLRLIYFSYDVKMKEKGDIPEGYSVSREKKERFSLILESASTNQTSMYLCASSQSRGVTQQFFGPGTRLTVL.

The count of this clone is one. This rearrangement joins TRBV7-8 to TRBJ2-3; 9 bases match TRBD2. V was pared by 4 bases and J by 0 bases, with 5 bases of the junction left unmatched. Germline CDR1 reads SGHVS; CDR2 reads FQNEAQ. CDR3 length: 16 residues. The CDR3 protein is CASSSLAGTSTDTQYF. Written as DNA, the CDR3 is TGTGCCAGCAGCTCGCTAGCGGGGACGAGCACAGATACGCAGTATTTT. The whole variable domain, filled in from reference TRBV7-8 and TRBJ2-3, reads GAGVSQSPRYKVAKRGQDVALRCDPISGHVSLFWYQQALGQGPEFLTYFQNEAQLDKSGLPSDRFFAERPEGSVSTLKIQRTQQEDSAVYLCASSSLAGTSTDTQYFGPGTRLTVL.

This chain connects TRBV27 to TRBJ2-2; 9 bases line up with TRBD2. The germline V gene encodes CDR1 MNHEY and CDR2 SMNVEV (reference sequence). The CDR3 contains 15 residues. The ends lost 3 bases at V and 6 bases at J; junction bases unmatched: 5. CDR3: CASSLGLAGAGELFF. CDR3 in DNA: TGTGCCAGCAGTTTGGGACTAGCTGGTGCCGGGGAGCTGTTTTTT.

The genes are TRBV3-1 (or the pseudogene TRBV3-2) and TRBJ2-3; 7 nucleotides agree with TRBD2. Trimming cost V 10 bases and J 3 bases; bases outside gene matches: 7. The CDR3 is 13 amino acids. CDR1 is LGHDT and CDR2 is YNNKEL in the germline V gene (reference sequence). The CDR3 sequence is CATSLAATDTQYF. As DNA, the CDR3 is TGTGCCACTTCCCTAGCGGCAACAGATACGCAGTATTTT.

The chain uses TRBV30 and TRBJ1-1; 8 bases agree with TRBD1. The V and J ends lost 0 bases and 4 bases, in that order; junction bases with no gene match: 22. The CDR3 consists of 20 residues. The V gene's germline CDR1 is GTSNPN and CDR2 SVGIG (reference sequence). CDR3 sequence: CAWSVVGSVQGAYGGTEAFF. CDR3 nucleotides: TGTGCCTGGAGTGTAGTCGGATCGGTCCAGGGGGCATATGGTGGCACTGAAGCTTTCTTT.

This clone turned up a few times. V is TRBV6-6 and J is TRBJ2-7, with 8 nucleotides matching TRBD1. Germline loops: CDR1 MNHNY, CDR2 SVGAGI (reference sequence). CDR3 size: 14 residues. The junction had 8 bases not matched to a gene; V was cut back by 8 bases and J by 2 bases. CDR3 DNA sequence: TGTGCCAGCTTTGCGGGACAGGTCGCCTACGAGCAGTACTTC. This gives the protein CASFAGQVAYEQYF.

This clone was recorded only once. The sample contains more than one DNA sequence encoding this CDR3. The chain is built from TRBV9 and TRBJ2-1; D remains ambiguous. Germline V gene lookup returns CDR1 SGDLS and CDR2 YYNGEE. This CDR3 contains 14 residues. V shed 0 bases and J shed 4 bases, with 8 bases lying between them. The CDR3 here is CASSVGGRYNEQFF. The CDR3 bases are TGTGCCAGCAGCGTAGGTGGTAGATACAATGAGCAGTTCTTC.

Ten or more counts support this clone. V usage is TRBV28 and J usage is TRBJ2-7; 7 positions agree with TRBD1. The CDR3 contains 15 residues. V was pared by 4 bases and J by 1 base, with 7 bases of the junction left unmatched. Germline CDR1 and CDR2: MDHEN and SYDVKM. The CDR3 here is CASSSRGKGSYEQYF. The DNA for the CDR3 is TGTGCCAGCAGTTCCAGGGGGAAGGGTTCCTACGAGCAGTACTTC. Using reference TRBV28 and TRBJ2-7 for the parts outside the CDR3, the full variable domain is DVKVTQSSRYLVKRTGEKVFLECVQDMDHENMFWYRQDPGLGLRLIYFSYDVKMKEKGDIPEGYSVSREKKERFSLILESASTNQTSMYLCASSSRGKGSYEQYFGPGTRLTVT.

CDR3 nucleotide sequence: TGTGCCAGTAGTATGTTAGAGGATAGCGGACACTCCTACGAGCAGTACTTC. It is translated as CASSMLEDSGHSYEQYF. V and J are TRBV19 and TRBJ2-7; a weak D match, TRBD2 (6 bases). V dropped 3 bases and J dropped 0 bases, with 18 bases sitting between them. Germline V gives CDR1 LNHDA, CDR2 SQIVND (reference sequence). CDR3 length: 17 amino acids. The full variable domain, completed using reference TRBV19 and TRBJ2-7, is DGGITQSPKYLFRKEGQNVTLSCEQNLNHDAMYWYRQDPGQGLRLIYYSQIVNDFQKGDIAEGYSVSREKKESFPLTVTSAQKNPTAFYLCASSMLEDSGHSYEQYFGPGTRLTVT.

The chain carries TRBV2 and TRBJ1-5; tentatively, D is TRBD1 (5 bases). The ends were cut back, 5 bases at V and 2 bases at J, with 13 bases in the middle. Germline loops: CDR1 SNHLY, CDR2 FYNNEI. The CDR3 is made up of 15 amino acids. The CDR3 here is CASSSEGRGNQPQHF. The DNA of the CDR3 is TGTGCCAGCAGTTCGGAGGGGAGAGGCAATCAGCCCCAGCATTTT.

The chain uses TRBV20-1 and TRBJ2-7; D is ambiguous. V dropped 6 bases and J dropped 2 bases, with 5 bases sitting between them. CDR1 is DFQATT and CDR2 is SNEGSKA in the germline V gene (reference sequence). The CDR3 loop spans 10 amino acids. CDR3: CSALTYEQYF. CDR3 coding DNA: TGCAGTGCCTTAACCTACGAGCAGTACTTC.